The T cell receptor (beta chain) described here comes from a study of T cells in Graves' hyperthyroidism and ophthalmopathy. In regard to this clonotype: Its target is not known.

Whole-study results and caveats: Stable hyperthyroidism was separated from ophthalmopathy by a model based on 13 V-J features.

Diagnostic assessment was based on clinical symptoms, serum thyroxine and TRAb, thyroid ultrasound and orbital computed tomography. Cells are PBMCs isolated from 10 ml of fresh blood. The CDR3 contains 14 residues. J lost 7 bases, V lost 4 bases, and 9 bases had no gene match. Germline CDR1 and CDR2: GTSNPN and SVGIG (reference sequence). Amplification of TCR beta CDR3 regions used RNA as the template. The HTBI primer set served for first-round RT-PCR of the TCR CDR3. Using its own MiXCR run on the multiplex PCR reads, TCRdb lists one record per CDR3 protein. The table lists around 300,000 distinct CDR3 sequences, roughly a fifth of them singletons.

This receptor was taken from a man between 45 and 60 years old with Graves' ophthalmopathy. Specimen: blood. V is TRBV30 and J is TRBJ2-1; 8 nucleotides align to TRBD2. In DNA form, the CDR3 reads TGTGCCTGGACCATCGGGACTAGAGGTAATGAGCAGTTCTTC. This translates into CAWTIGTRGNEQFF.